This is a list of T cell receptor beta chains from one sample in a study. Repertoires were generated with immunoSEQ multiplex PCR, while TCRdb's copy carries only in-frame clones and drops some. This sample has around 50,000 clones, with approximately 93% found just once. Sequencing was done on a sample of PBMCs. The origin of the receptors is a man aged 35 to 55 with rheumatoid arthritis. Each CDR3 is given with its conserved first and last residue. A D gene is named only where the DNA matches it firmly. Not every row has a clone size; where given, it reads once, few, many or a size class.

TRBV6-4,-,TRBJ1-1,-,CASSRLWGTEAFF,TGTGCCAGCAGTCGTTTATGGGGCACTGAAGCTTTCTTT
TRBV5-1,once,TRBJ1-1,-,CASSLAIMGFTEAFF,TGCGCCAGCAGCTTGGCCATCATGGGGTTCACTGAAGCTTTCTTT
TRBV7-9,-,TRBJ2-7,-,CASSFEGAGDYEQYF,TGTGCCAGCAGCTTCGAGGGAGCCGGGGACTACGAGCAGTACTTC
TRBV19,once,TRBJ2-2,-,CASSIQNTGELFF,TGTGCCAGTAGTATTCAGAACACCGGGGAGCTGTTTTTT
TRBV7-8,-,TRBJ1-1,-,CASSFLQGNTEAFF,TGTGCCAGCAGCTTCCTACAGGGTAACACTGAAGCTTTCTTT
TRBV9,-,TRBJ1-1,-,CASSVKGGVNTEAFF,TGTGCCAGCAGCGTTAAGGGAGGGGTGAACACTGAAGCTTTCTTT
TRBV5-4,-,TRBJ2-4,-,CASSLNRENIQYF,TGTGCCAGCAGCTTGAACAGAGAAAACATTCAGTACTTC
TRBV2,once,TRBJ1-6,-,CASSQVGAGGRNSPLHF,TGTGCCAGCAGTCAGGTTGGTGCTGGCGGACGGAATTCACCCCTCCACTTT
TRBV6-6,few,TRBJ2-5,-,CASSLTATQETQYF,TGTGCCAGCAGCCTGACAGCCACTCAAGAGACCCAGTACTTC
TRBV3-1/TRBV3-2,-,TRBJ1-4,-,CASQTPTGEKLFF,TGTGCCAGCCAGACACCGACGGGTGAAAAACTGTTTTTT
TRBV27,-,TRBJ2-7,-,CASSRRGSYEQYF,TGTGCCAGCAGTCGCCGGGGCTCCTACGAGCAGTACTTC
TRBV18,-,TRBJ2-2,TRBD2,CASSPPGRAGELFF,TGTGCCAGCTCACCACCCGGGAGGGCCGGGGAGCTGTTTTTT
TRBV20-1,-,TRBJ2-1,-,CSARRGNEQFF,TGCAGTGCTAGGAGGGGCAATGAGCAGTTCTTC
TRBV3-1/TRBV3-2,-,TRBJ2-3,TRBD2,CASSQDLGGRARSVADTQYF,TGTGCCAGCAGCCAAGACTTGGGCGGGAGGGCCCGTTCCGTCGCAGATACGCAGTATTTT
TRBV27,-,TRBJ2-1,-,CASSPTTGFSYNEQFF,TGTGCCAGCAGTCCAACCACAGGATTCTCCTACAATGAGCAGTTCTTC
TRBV7-2,-,TRBJ2-3,-,CASSLETRGPTDTQYF,TGTGCCAGCAGCTTAGAAACGCGGGGACCCACAGATACGCAGTATTTT
TRBV7-2,-,TRBJ1-2,-,CASSSGPQYGYTF,TGTGCCAGCAGCTCCGGGCCGCAGTATGGCTACACCTTC
TRBV4-3,-,TRBJ1-1,TRBD1,CASSQDRWGQGSTEAFF,TGCGCCAGCAGCCAAGATAGATGGGGACAGGGAAGCACTGAAGCTTTCTTT
TRBV7-2,-,TRBJ1-6,-,CASSFDGPLQGSPLHF,TGTGCCAGCAGCTTCGACGGGCCACTTCAAGGTTCACCCCTCCACTTT
TRBV19,-,TRBJ2-5,-,CASSISGQRETQYF,TGTGCCAGTAGTATAAGCGGCCAGCGCGAGACCCAGTACTTC
TRBV5-5,-,TRBJ1-5,-,CASSLTRGAQPQHF,TGTGCCAGCAGCTTGACACGCGGGGCACAGCCCCAGCATTTT
TRBV4-3,-,TRBJ1-4,-,CASSRTTGRGNEKLFF,TGCGCCAGCAGCCGGACTACAGGGCGCGGGAATGAAAAACTGTTTTTT
TRBV11-3,-,TRBJ2-1,TRBD2,CASSLEETGGEQFF,TGTGCCAGCAGCTTGGAGGAGACGGGGGGTGAGCAGTTCTTC
TRBV3-1/TRBV3-2,-,TRBJ2-5,-,CASSRRTAVQETQYF,TGTGCCAGCAGCCGCCGAACGGCGGTCCAAGAGACCCAGTACTTC
TRBV19,-,TRBJ2-4,-,CASSMGLTKNIQYF,TGTGCCAGTAGTATGGGCCTTACCAAAAACATTCAGTACTTC
TRBV5-6,once,TRBJ1-5,TRBD1,CASSGTGDDQPQHF,TGTGCCAGCAGCGGCACAGGGGATGATCAGCCCCAGCATTTT
TRBV5-1,-,TRBJ1-6,TRBD1,CASSRDRTGNSPLHF,TGCGCCAGCAGCCGAGACCGGACAGGGAATTCACCCCTCCACTTT
TRBV18,-,TRBJ2-1,TRBD2,CASALAGDYNEQFF,TGTGCCAGCGCATTAGCGGGGGACTACAATGAGCAGTTCTTC
TRBV9,-,TRBJ1-5,-,CASSSHTGRAGNSNQPQHF,TGTGCCAGCAGCTCCCATACTGGGAGGGCGGGGAATAGCAATCAGCCCCAGCATTTT
TRBV7-6,-,TRBJ1-3,-,CASSLGDTLLGNTIYF,TGTGCCAGCAGCTTAGGGGACACCCTACTTGGAAACACCATATATTTT
TRBV7-2,once,TRBJ2-6,-,CASSLASSSGANVLTF,TGTGCCAGCAGCTTAGCTTCCAGCTCTGGGGCCAACGTCCTGACTTTC
TRBV28,few,TRBJ2-5,-,CASSPGASVYQETQYF,TGTGCCAGCAGTCCCGGGGCTAGCGTCTACCAAGAGACCCAGTACTTC
TRBV2,-,TRBJ2-3,TRBD2,CASSDQRGSTDTQYF,TGTGCCAGCAGTGATCAGCGGGGGAGCACAGATACGCAGTATTTT
TRBV29-1,once,TRBJ2-3,-,CSVETGFADTQYF,TGCAGCGTTGAAACAGGGTTCGCAGATACGCAGTATTTT
TRBV27,-,TRBJ2-1,TRBD2,CASSLPSGRVFF,TGTGCCAGCAGTTTACCAAGCGGGAGGGTGTTCTTC
TRBV11-2,-,TRBJ2-1,TRBD1,CASSLQGVSEQFF,TGTGCCAGCAGCTTACAGGGGGTAAGTGAGCAGTTCTTC
TRBV5-4,-,TRBJ2-1,TRBD2,CASSLGRGGLDEQFF,TGTGCCAGCAGCTTGGGGCGGGGGGGTCTGGATGAGCAGTTCTTC
TRBV7-2,-,TRBJ2-3,TRBD2,CASSMSGRADTQYF,TGTGCCAGCAGTATGAGCGGGAGAGCAGATACGCAGTATTTT
TRBV24-1,-,TRBJ2-1,-,CATSDLGGGRPGNNEQFF,TGTGCCACCAGTGATTTGGGCGGGGGCCGCCCTGGGAACAATGAGCAGTTCTTC
TRBV5-1,-,TRBJ1-1,TRBD1,CASSRPGTGVGTEAFF,TGCGCCAGCAGCCGTCCCGGGACAGGGGTGGGCACTGAAGCTTTCTTT
TRBV4-1,-,TRBJ1-5,-,CASSQVPDGNQPQHF,TGCGCCAGCAGCCAAGTTCCGGACGGCAATCAGCCCCAGCATTTT
TRBV7-2,-,TRBJ1-5,-,CASSARRDQPQHF,TGTGCCAGCAGCGCCCGGAGGGATCAGCCCCAGCATTTT
TRBV24-1,-,TRBJ1-5,-,CATGLNQPQHF,TGTGCCACCGGCCTCAATCAGCCCCAGCATTTT
TRBV3-1/TRBV3-2,-,TRBJ2-1,TRBD2,CASSSGGGGFGYNEQFF,TGTGCCAGCAGCTCCGGGGGGGGCGGATTTGGCTACAATGAGCAGTTCTTC
TRBV7-8,-,TRBJ1-2,TRBD1,CASSPDRGGYTF,TGTGCCAGCAGCCCCGACAGGGGTGGCTACACCTTC
TRBV9,-,TRBJ2-5,TRBD2,CASSFPLAGGIETQYF,TGTGCCAGCAGCTTTCCACTAGCGGGGGGCATAGAGACCCAGTACTTC
TRBV19,-,TRBJ1-6,-,CASSTRRLGEDSPLHF,TGTGCCAGTAGTACCCGGCGTTTGGGGGAGGATTCACCCCTCCACTTT
TRBV6-5,-,TRBJ1-5,-,CASNVDGYSNQPQHF,TGTGCCAGCAATGTTGACGGCTATAGCAATCAGCCCCAGCATTTT
TRBV5-1,few,TRBJ2-7,-,CASRSNRGGSYEQYF,TGCGCCAGCAGGTCTAACAGGGGAGGCTCCTACGAGCAGTACTTC
TRBV9,-,TRBJ1-1,-,CASSGAGALNTEAFF,TGTGCCAGCAGCGGAGCCGGGGCTTTGAACACTGAAGCTTTCTTT
TRBV7-9,-,TRBJ2-7,-,CASSTTTGYYEQYF,TGTGCCAGCAGCACCACAACAGGGTACTACGAGCAGTACTTC
TRBV6-6,-,TRBJ2-5,-,CASSYLQGAETQYF,TGTGCCAGCAGTTACTTACAGGGCGCCGAGACCCAGTACTTC
TRBV7-9,-,TRBJ2-7,TRBD1,CASSLWTGGSREQYF,TGTGCCAGCAGCTTGTGGACAGGGGGCTCGCGGGAGCAGTACTTC
TRBV7-3,-,TRBJ1-2,TRBD1,CASSPGTGRRGYTF,TGTGCCAGCAGCCCCGGGACAGGGCGGAGGGGCTACACCTTC